The entry below gives a single TCR beta chain sequence along with its context. Its antigen is undetermined. Sequencing was performed with immunoSEQ multiplex PCR; in TCRdb, only in-frame clones are kept and a portion is missing. The sample holds more than 40,000 clones, around 94% seen once. These data come from a study of T cells in tuberculosis. Study-level background: IGRA-negative adolescents, IGRA-positive adolescents with latent tuberculosis and adults with active tuberculosis formed this South African cohort. Study results and limitations: Active tuberculosis patients had shorter CDR3-alpha; the beta difference was nonsignificant. GMM-specific TCRs were nearer to active tuberculosis alpha repertoires, suggesting expansion.

J lost 2 bases, V lost 1 base, and 7 bases had no gene match. Germline lookup yields CDR1 SEHNR and CDR2 FQNEAQ (reference sequence). The CDR3 is 16 residues long. The clonotype comes from a donor aged 10-30 years with latent tuberculosis or without tuberculosis infection. Some clones in this sample may be carry-over from other donors' samples. The J gene is TRBJ2-7, the V gene TRBV7-9; 8 bases align to TRBD2. The sequenced sample was PBMCs. The DNA of the CDR3 is TGTGCCAGCAGCTTAGGGGGCGGGAGGTCGACCTACGAGCAGTACTTC. This encodes CASSLGGGRSTYEQYF.